Shown below are 16 T cell receptor beta chains from a single sample sequenced in a study of T cell responses to AZD1222 COVID-19 vaccine. The repertoire was sequenced with immunoSEQ multiplex PCR; TCRdb's copy has only in-frame clones and lacks some. The sample has 140,000 to 150,000 clones; around 88% are singletons. The material was peripheral blood, obtained on day 0 of AZD1222 vaccination. The receptors stem from an adult in good health.

The rearrangement links TRBV5-1 to TRBJ2-7; D possibly corresponds to TRBD2 (7 bases). The CDR3 is made up of 16 amino acids. The germline gives CDR1 SGHRS, CDR2 YFSETQ. V shed 0 bases and J shed 7 bases, with 20 bases lying between them. The chain's CDR3 is CASSLVFAGAWGEQYF. In DNA, the CDR3 is TGCGCCAGCAGCTTGGTTTTCGCGGGGGCCTGGGGGGAGCAGTACTTC.

The chain links TRBV6-2 or TRBV6-3 to TRBJ1-1, with D uncertain. The V end lost 4 bases, the J end lost 5 bases, and 5 bases lay between the germline ends. The germline V gene encodes CDR1 MNHEY and CDR2 SVGEGT. CDR3 length: 11 residues. DNA of the CDR3: TGTGCCAGCAGTTGGACTACTGAAGCTTTCTTT. Translated: CASSWTTEAFF.

This clone was counted only a few times. The chain carries TRBV19 and TRBJ2-1; 12 bases agree with TRBD1. V lost 7 bases, J lost 9 bases, and 13 bases stayed unmatched. Germline V CDR1 and CDR2: LNHDA, SQIVND (reference sequence). The CDR3 length is 16 residues. The CDR3, as DNA: TGTGCCAGTACCCCCCCTCAGGGACAGGGGGCAATTGAGCAGTTCTTC. Its translation is CASTPPQGQGAIEQFF.

V and J are TRBV7-2 and TRBJ2-1, with 10 bases matching TRBD2. Per the germline V gene, CDR1 is SGHTA and CDR2 is FQGNSA. Trimming at V came to 5 bases and at J to 6 bases, leaving 7 bases not matched to a gene. The CDR3 consists of 15 residues. CDR3 protein: CASSPYSGGFNEQFF. In DNA form, the CDR3 reads TGTGCCAGCAGCCCCTATAGCGGGGGGTTCAATGAGCAGTTCTTC.

This chain joins TRBV3-1 (or the pseudogene TRBV3-2) and TRBJ1-5, with 12 positions matching TRBD1. This CDR3 region has 15 residues. With 4 bases clipped from V and 7 bases from J, the junction kept 5 bases outside the gene matches. Germline assignment: CDR1 LGHDT and CDR2 YNNKEL (reference sequence). This CDR3 reads CASSLGTGGAQPQHF. The CDR3 region has the DNA TGTGCCAGCAGCCTGGGGACAGGGGGCGCGCAGCCCCAGCATTTT.

The chain links TRBV28 to TRBJ1-2; D call uncertain. CDR3 length: 11 residues. Trimming took off 6 bases at V and 1 base at J, with 3 bases between the two ends. Germline CDR1 reads MDHEN; CDR2 reads SYDVKM. The CDR3 sequence is CASRVNYGYTF. DNA for the CDR3: TGTGCCAGCAGGGTTAACTATGGCTACACCTTC.

The chain's CDR3 is CASSDEGNRGDEQYF. As DNA, the CDR3 is TGTGCCAGCAGTGATGAAGGGAACAGGGGTGACGAGCAGTACTTC. The rearrangement joins TRBV6-1 to TRBJ2-7, with 7 positions matching TRBD1. The CDR3 loop spans 15 amino acids. V shed 3 bases and J 5 bases; nucleotides not matched to a gene: 10. Germline V lookup: CDR1 MNHNS, CDR2 SASEGT.

This rearrangement joins TRBV7-9 to TRBJ2-7, with TRBD1 matching over 8 bases. The V gene end was trimmed by 2 bases and the J gene end by 3 bases; junction bases not matched to a gene: 6. CDR3 length equals 15 residues. Germline V gene lookup returns CDR1 SEHNR and CDR2 FQNEAQ (reference sequence). The CDR3: CASSLPRTGIYEQYF. The DNA for the CDR3 is TGTGCCAGCAGCTTACCTCGGACAGGGATCTACGAGCAGTACTTC.

The rearrangement uses TRBV7-3 and TRBJ1-2; TRBD1 matches at 8 bases. CDR1 and CDR2 (germline): SGHTA, FQGTGA. CDR3 length equals 15 residues. J lost 7 bases, V lost 1 base, and 8 bases had no gene match. CDR3 in DNA: TGTGCCAGCAGCTTAAACCCTCAGGGGGCAGGTGGCTACACCTTC. It is translated as CASSLNPQGAGGYTF.

This chain joins TRBV25-1 and TRBJ1-4; D remains ambiguous. CDR1 and CDR2 (germline): MGHDK, SYGVNS. Trimming took off 2 bases at V and 2 bases at J, with 9 bases between the two ends. This CDR3 contains 15 residues. The CDR3 here is CASSEVGLTNEKLFF. The CDR3 DNA reads TGTGCCAGCAGTGAAGTAGGTCTGACTAATGAAAAACTGTTTTTT.

The J gene is TRBJ2-6, the V gene TRBV5-1; a weak D match, TRBD1 (6 bases). The germline CDR1 and CDR2 sequences are SGHRS and YFSETQ. There are 17 residues in the CDR3. V was trimmed by 4 bases and J by 4 bases, leaving 18 bases between them. The CDR3 is CASSGAQGFSGANVLTF. The DNA of the CDR3 is TGCGCCAGCAGCGGCGCACAGGGTTTTTCGGGGGCCAACGTCCTGACTTTC.

J is TRBJ2-5 and V is TRBV7-2; D not resolved. CDR1 is SGHTA and CDR2 is FQGNSA in the germline V gene. The CDR3 extends over 11 amino acids. Trimming removed 5 bases at V and 7 bases at J, with 8 bases between. The CDR3 sequence: CASSPSWTQYF. The CDR3 nucleotides read TGTGCCAGCAGCCCGAGCTGGACCCAGTACTTC. The full variable domain, with the rest looked up from reference TRBV7-2 and TRBJ2-5, is GAGVSQSPSNKVTEKGKDVELRCDPISGHTALYWYRQSLGQGLEFLIYFQGNSAPDKSGLPSDRFSAERTGGSVSTLTIQRTQQEDSAVYLCASSPSWTQYFGPGTRLLVL.

This sequence joins TRBV4-3 and TRBJ1-1; D gene uncertain. This CDR3 comprises 13 residues. V was pared by 0 bases and J by 8 bases, with 10 bases between. Germline-derived CDR1 and CDR2 are LGHNA and YSLEER. In DNA, the CDR3 is TGCGCCAGCAGCCAAGATACGCGGGAAGAAGCTTTCTTT. Its translation is CASSQDTREEAFF.

This clone was seen only a few times. The rearrangement uses TRBV28 and TRBJ1-1; TRBD1 matches at 7 bases. V was pared by 3 bases and J by 0 bases, with 13 bases of the junction left unmatched. The V gene's germline CDR1 is MDHEN and CDR2 SYDVKM. CDR3 size: 18 residues. CDR3 in amino acids: CASSFFKGAGGMNTEAFF. The CDR3 nucleotides are TGTGCCAGCAGTTTCTTTAAGGGCGCAGGGGGGATGAACACTGAAGCTTTCTTT.

V and J are TRBV19 and TRBJ2-3; tentatively, D is TRBD2 (6 bases). The V end lost 0 bases, the J end lost 7 bases, and 23 bases lay between the germline ends. Germline lookup yields CDR1 LNHDA and CDR2 SQIVND (reference sequence). The CDR3 has 18 residues. CDR3 in DNA: TGTGCCAGTAGTATAGATCCCCCGGGGAGCGGGTTAAAGTATACGCAGTATTTT. Translation gives CASSIDPPGSGLKYTQYF.

The chain employs TRBV7-8 and TRBJ1-5; 9 bases align to TRBD1. Germline V lookup: CDR1 SGHVS, CDR2 FQNEAQ. V lost 4 bases to trimming and J lost 7 bases; unmatched junction nucleotides: 8. The CDR3 has 15 amino acids. DNA for the CDR3: TGTGCCAGCAGCTCCGGGACAGGGTTCAGACAGCCCCAGCATTTT. Its protein product is CASSSGTGFRQPQHF.